The 25 T cell receptor beta chains in this list originate from one sample, sequenced in a study of regulatory T cells in long-lasting Graves disease. Sequencing libraries for TCR beta were prepared with iRepertoire HTBI primers and Arm-PCR of CDR3 regions. TCRdb processed the multiplex PCR reads anew with MiXCR; each CDR3 protein has one entry. Here the sample spans a few hundred thousand distinct CDR3 sequences, around 11% being singletons. Time point indicated: newly diagnosed GD, antithyroid drugs for less than 3 months. Scientists built the TCR library using RNA that was extracted from PBMCs. The data also belong to a second study, concerning T cells in Graves' hyperthyroidism and ophthalmopathy.

Specimen: peripheral blood mononuclear cells (PBMCs), collected at new diagnosis, from a patient treated with antithyroid drugs. The receptors here all came from a woman aged 18-29 years with Graves disease.

The chain uses TRBV7-2 and TRBJ2-2; 8 bases line up with TRBD1. V lost 5 bases, J lost 7 bases, and 9 bases stayed unmatched. Germline V gene data show CDR1 as SGHTA and CDR2 as FQGNSA. The CDR3 runs 15 residues. CDR3 sequence reads: CASSPWDRFNGELFF. DNA for the CDR3: TGTGCCAGCAGCCCCTGGGACAGGTTCAACGGGGAGCTGTTTTTT.

The table lists this clonotype with many counts. This chain uses TRBV29-1 with TRBJ1-1; TRBD1 aligns across 9 bases. Looked up from germline, CDR1 is SQVTM and CDR2 is ANQGSEA. This CDR3 contains 13 residues. With 8 bases clipped from V and 0 bases from J, the junction kept 4 bases outside the gene matches. DNA of the CDR3: TGCAGCTCAGGGACAGGGATGAACACTGAAGCTTTCTTT. Translating gives CSSGTGMNTEAFF.

This clonotype was counted at least ten times. The rearrangement links TRBV11-3 to TRBJ2-1, with 11 bases fitting TRBD1. Germline CDR1 is SGHNT and CDR2 is YENEEA. This CDR3 has 16 residues. V lost 5 bases, J lost 5 bases, and 8 bases stayed unmatched. This CDR3 is CASSLGTGGTNNEQFF. The CDR3 region has the DNA TGTGCCAGCAGCCTCGGGACAGGGGGTACGAACAATGAGCAGTTCTTC. The whole variable domain, filled in from reference TRBV11-3 and TRBJ2-1, reads EAGVVQSPRYKIIEKKQPVAFWCNPISGHNTLYWYLQNLGQGPELLIRYENEEAVDDSQLPKDRFSAERLKGVDSTLKIQPAELGDSAVYLCASSLGTGGTNNEQFFGPGTRLTVL.

This clonotype turned up a few times. The chain carries TRBV28 and TRBJ2-1; no firm D call. Trimming took 7 bases from V and 1 from J, leaving 8 bases between them. The CDR3 contains 13 residues. Germline V lookup: CDR1 MDHEN, CDR2 SYDVKM. In DNA, the CDR3 is TGTGCCAGCAATCAGGATTCCTACAATGAGCAGTTCTTC. Translated: CASNQDSYNEQFF.

In the case of this clonotype: This clone may be a read error of a much larger clone one base away. The rearrangement uses TRBV7-2 and TRBJ2-3; D is unresolved. Germline-derived CDR1 and CDR2 are SGHTA and FQGNSA. Trimming left V 3 bases short and J 8 bases short, with 6 bases between. This CDR3 is built from 11 residues. CDR3 sequence reads: CASSLVGTQYF. The CDR3 DNA follows: TGTGCCAGCAGCTTGGTTGGTACGCAGTATTTT.

The sample holds a few counts of this clonotype. V usage is TRBV7-2 and J usage is TRBJ2-3, with D hard to call. V was shortened by 7 bases and J by 2 bases, with 13 bases between the two germline ends. Germline assignment: CDR1 SGHTA and CDR2 FQGNSA. The CDR3 runs 14 residues. The CDR3 nucleotides read TGTGCCAGCACCGCTGCACGAACCACAGATACGCAGTATTTT. Its translation is CASTAARTTDTQYF.

In its sample, this clonotype was seen many times. CDR3: CASSLVRLAGGPYEQYF. CDR3 nucleotide sequence: TGTGCCAGCAGCTTAGTACGACTAGCGGGAGGACCCTACGAGCAGTACTTC. The chain couples TRBV11-2 to TRBJ2-7; 13 bases agree with TRBD2. Looked up from germline, CDR1 is SGHAT and CDR2 is FQNNGV. The length of the CDR3 is 17 residues. Unmatched junction bases numbered 5, after V lost 1 base and J lost 2 bases.

The chain combines TRBV6-2 or TRBV6-3 with TRBJ2-3; no definite D call. Germline assignment: CDR1 MNHEY and CDR2 SVGEGT. Between the trimmed V and J ends, which lost 7 bases and 2 bases, there was a span of 10 bases. The CDR3 is 13 residues long. The chain's CDR3 is CASMETLTDTQYF. Written as DNA, the CDR3 is TGTGCCAGCATGGAGACTCTCACAGATACGCAGTATTTT.

This clonotype showed up many times. The chain has TRBV12-3 or TRBV12-4 and TRBJ1-1, with D perhaps matching TRBD1 (6 bases). Trimming shortened V by 7 bases and J by 2 bases, and 17 bases separated the two germline ends. CDR3 length: 15 residues. DNA for the CDR3: TGTGCCAGCACTCCCGGGGGCAGGGGAAACACTGAAGCTTTCTTT. This sequence encodes CASTPGGRGNTEAFF.

The table lists this clonotype with many counts. This chain uses TRBV20-1 with TRBJ2-2; D gene uncertain. The germline gives CDR1 DFQATT, CDR2 SNEGSKA (reference sequence). V dropped 2 bases and J dropped 0 bases, with 7 bases sitting between them. The CDR3 totals 14 residues. The CDR3 loop is CSARYSANTGELFF. In nucleotides, the CDR3 is TGCAGTGCTAGATATAGTGCGAACACCGGGGAGCTGTTTTTT.

About this clonotype itself: A much larger clone differs by one base, so this may be a read error. The chain has TRBV6-2 or TRBV6-3 and TRBJ2-2, with TRBD1 matching over 8 bases. The CDR3 totals 16 residues. CDR1 is MNHEY, CDR2 SVGEGT, per germline. CDR3 nucleotides: TGTGCCAGCATCTTGGGGGGACAGGATGTCACCGGGGGGCTGTTTTTT. Encoded protein: CASILGGQDVTGGLFF.

This sequence joins TRBV30 and TRBJ2-1; weak D call: TRBD1 (5 bases). Trimming removed 0 bases at V and 6 bases at J, with 15 bases between. The length of the CDR3 is 15 residues. Per germline, CDR1 GTSNPN and CDR2 SVGIG (reference sequence). Here the CDR3 reads CAWSVGQGILNEQFF. The CDR3 DNA sequence: TGTGCCTGGAGTGTAGGGCAGGGTATACTCAATGAGCAGTTCTTC.

This clonotype turned up a few times. V is TRBV30 and J is TRBJ2-1; 10 positions agree with TRBD2. CDR1 is GTSNPN, CDR2 SVGIG, per germline (reference sequence). The J segment lost 5 bases and the V segment lost 1 base, leaving 5 bases of the junction unmatched. The CDR3 totals 15 residues. The CDR3 sequence is CAWSGTGLANNEQFF. In DNA, the CDR3 is TGTGCCTGGAGTGGTACGGGACTAGCGAACAATGAGCAGTTCTTC.

The sample holds a few counts of this clonotype. The chain has TRBV11-3 and TRBJ2-3; D remains ambiguous. V shed 2 bases and J shed 1 base, with 7 bases lying between them. CDR3 size: 14 residues. The germline V gene has CDR1 SGHNT and CDR2 YENEEA. The CDR3 spells CASSLSHRTDTQYF. CDR3 bases: TGTGCCAGCAGCTTATCTCACCGCACAGATACGCAGTATTTT.

This clonotype occurred many times. The J gene is TRBJ2-2, the V gene TRBV5-1, with a possible D match to TRBD2 (5 bases). The CDR3 contains 15 residues. The germline V gene has CDR1 SGHRS and CDR2 YFSETQ. V was cut by 0 bases and J by 2 bases, with 8 bases left in between. The CDR3 region is CASSLGLPNTGELFF. As DNA, the CDR3 is TGCGCCAGCAGCTTGGGACTACCTAACACCGGGGAGCTGTTTTTT.

A word on this clonotype: A read error may explain this, as a much larger clone is one base away. The chain has TRBV6-5 and TRBJ2-7; 15 bases agree with TRBD2. This CDR3 contains 16 residues. V was clipped by 2 bases and J by 3 bases; unmatched bases: 2. CDR1 is MNHEY and CDR2 is SVGAGI in the germline V gene. CDR3 loop: CASSYGLAGGDYEQYV. The CDR3 nucleotides read TGTGCCAGCAGTTACGGACTAGCGGGAGGGGACTACGAGCAGTACGTC.

About this clonotype: A junction end diverges from the germline sequence, so it may reflect a read error. This chain uses TRBV2 with TRBJ2-5; perhaps TRBD1 as D (6 bases). This CDR3 has 16 amino acids. The V gene's germline CDR1 is SNHLY and CDR2 FYNNEI. CDR3 residues: CATSDSYGGPQETQYF. DNA of the CDR3: TGTGCCACCAGTGATTCGTATGGGGGCCCCCAAGAGACCCAGTACTTC.

This clonotype was found many times. The chain combines TRBV29-1 with TRBJ2-1, with 8 nucleotides matching TRBD1. The length of the CDR3 is 14 residues. Per germline, CDR1 SQVTM and CDR2 ANQGSEA. V was clipped by 6 bases and J by 9 bases; unmatched bases: 13. The CDR3 protein is CSVHLTGVGGEQFF. The CDR3 coding sequence is TGCAGCGTACACCTGACAGGGGTCGGCGGTGAGCAGTTCTTC.

This clonotype was picked up many times. The rearrangement uses TRBV27 and TRBJ1-4; TRBD1 matches 7 bases. From germline, CDR1 is MNHEY and CDR2 SMNVEV (reference sequence). The V and J ends lost 3 bases and 7 bases, in that order; junction bases with no gene match: 11. The CDR3 spans 16 residues. CDR3: CASSFSLDRPTEKLFF. As DNA, the CDR3 is TGTGCCAGCAGTTTTAGTTTGGACAGGCCAACTGAAAAACTGTTTTTT.

This clonotype was found many times. This chain links TRBV7-2 with TRBJ1-3; maybe TRBD1 (6 bases). Deletions cut 3 bases from V and 0 bases from J, with 9 bases between. The CDR3 contains 15 residues. CDR1 and CDR2 from the germline V gene are SGHTA and FQGNSA. CDR3 sequence reads: CASSFTGSSGNTIYF. CDR3 coding DNA: TGTGCCAGCAGCTTCACAGGGAGCTCTGGAAACACCATATATTTT.

This clonotype was counted many times. The chain recombines TRBV7-3 with TRBJ2-2; tentative D call: TRBD2 (6 bases). With 5 bases removed from V and 0 bases from J, the gap between germline ends came to 13 bases. The germline gives CDR1 SGHTA, CDR2 FQGTGA. The CDR3 has 16 amino acids. CDR3 coding DNA: TGTGCCAGCAGCCGGGGTCCGGGAGCGAACACCGGGGAGCTGTTTTTT. It yields the protein CASSRGPGANTGELFF.

This clonotype turned up a few times. CDR3 coding DNA: TGCAGCGTTGAAGTAGGCGAGGGACACTATGGCTACACCTTC. Amino acids: CSVEVGEGHYGYTF. This chain links TRBV29-1 with TRBJ1-2; perhaps TRBD1 as D (5 bases). The length of the CDR3 is 14 residues. Trimming cost V 1 base and J 3 bases, with 12 bases left between them. Germline V lookup: CDR1 SQVTM, CDR2 ANQGSEA.

This clonotype has a count of ten or more. The chain links TRBV10-3 to TRBJ1-2; 7 nucleotides agree with TRBD1. J lost 4 bases, V lost 7 bases, and 12 bases had no gene match. This CDR3 is 15 amino acids long. The germline V gene encodes CDR1 ENHRY and CDR2 SYGVKD. Written as DNA, the CDR3 is TGTGCCATCACCTTAGGACAGGACCTTACCTATGGCTACACCTTC. This translates into CAITLGQDLTYGYTF.

Worth noting for this clonotype: A far more abundant clone sits one base away, making this likely a read error. This rearrangement joins TRBV15 to TRBJ2-5, with TRBD2 as a possible D gene (6 bases). This CDR3 is 15 amino acids long. The germline gives CDR1 LNHNV, CDR2 YYDKDF (reference sequence). The CDR3 here is CASTEAGLLQGTQYF. The DNA of the CDR3 is TGTGCCAGCACAGAGGCGGGACTTCTCCAAGGGACCCAGTACTTC.

The rearrangement links TRBV10-3 to TRBJ2-1; 10 bases agree with TRBD2. The CDR3 is 18 amino acids. Germline V lookup: CDR1 ENHRY, CDR2 SYGVKD. J gave up 5 bases and V 2 bases, and 12 bases lay outside the gene matches. The CDR3 DNA reads as TGTGCCATCAGTGAGCCCCATGGTACTAGCGGGAAGAACAATGAGCAGTTCTTC. This codes for CAISEPHGTSGKNNEQFF.